A single sample is the source of the 15 T cell receptor beta chains below, sequenced in a study of T cells after yellow fever vaccination. TCRdb redid the calling of the 5' RACE reads with MiXCR, one entry per CDR3 protein. The sample comprises roughly 320,000 distinct CDR3 sequences, 9.5% to 12% of which are singletons, and 3% to 3.5% rests with the top ten. The specimen comprised CD4+ T cells sorted from PBMCs, sampled 45 days after the yellow fever booster vaccination. The receptors were gathered from a man younger than 30 who received the YFV17D yellow fever vaccine.

In its sample, this clonotype was seen many times. V is TRBV6-1 and J is TRBJ2-1; 11 nucleotides align to TRBD2. The CDR3 covers 15 residues. Per germline, CDR1 MNHNS and CDR2 SASEGT. Losses at the gene ends were 1 base for V and 5 bases for J; bases not matched to a gene: 1. CDR3: CASSEGLAGNNEQFF. The DNA of the CDR3 is TGTGCCAGCAGTGAAGGACTAGCGGGGAACAATGAGCAGTTCTTC.

The J gene is TRBJ2-7, the V gene TRBV20-1; D is ambiguous. The V end lost 1 base, the J end lost 2 bases, and 9 bases lay between the germline ends. Germline CDR1 is DFQATT and CDR2 is SNEGSKA (reference sequence). CDR3 length equals 13 residues. DNA of the CDR3: TGCAGTGCTAGAGTGCCACAAGCCTACGAGCAGTACTTC. Encoded protein: CSARVPQAYEQYF.

V gene TRBV20-1 combines with J gene TRBJ1-5; D possibly corresponds to TRBD1 (6 bases). Trimming pared 1 base from V and 6 bases from J, leaving 13 bases between. Germline lookup yields CDR1 DFQATT and CDR2 SNEGSKA (reference sequence). The CDR3 runs to 14 residues. CDR3 region: CSARGDIRGQPQHF. CDR3 bases: TGCAGTGCTAGAGGGGACATAAGGGGTCAGCCCCAGCATTTT.

The CDR3 loop is CASSDPGQGTSPLHF. In DNA, the CDR3 is TGTGCCAGCAGTGATCCGGGACAGGGGACTTCACCCCTCCACTTT. The chain links TRBV27 to TRBJ1-6; 10 positions agree with TRBD1. Germline CDR1 reads MNHEY; CDR2 reads SMNVEV (reference sequence). The CDR3 runs to 15 residues. Unmatched junction bases numbered 7, after V lost 5 bases and J lost 9 bases.

The rearrangement links TRBV7-3 to TRBJ1-1; a possible D gene is TRBD1 (6 bases). V was clipped by 9 bases and J by 1 base, with 12 bases between them. This CDR3 has 13 residues. CDR1 is SGHTA and CDR2 is FQGTGA in the germline V gene. For the CDR3, the DNA is TGTGCCAGTGCGATGGGGGCGAACACTGAAGCTTTCTTT. As protein: CASAMGANTEAFF.

This clonotype has a handful of counts. The chain has TRBV28 and TRBJ1-5; D not certain. V gave up 6 bases and J gave up 2 bases, with 26 bases separating them. Germline V gene data show CDR1 as MDHEN and CDR2 as SYDVKM. This CDR3 region has 19 residues. CDR3 bases: TGTGCCAGCAGCGTGTTTGAGGTCGGGCCACGGCGGGGCAATCAGCCCCAGCATTTT. Residues: CASSVFEVGPRRGNQPQHF.

The sample holds a few counts of this clonotype. V usage is TRBV20-1 and J usage is TRBJ1-2; the D gene is possibly TRBD1 (5 bases). Germline CDR1 DFQATT, CDR2 SNEGSKA (reference sequence). Deletions cut 6 bases from V and 0 bases from J, with 14 bases between. This CDR3 spans 14 amino acids. The CDR3 DNA is TGCAGTGCAGTGTACAGGACTTCTAACTATGGCTACACCTTC. Protein sequence: CSAVYRTSNYGYTF.

This clonotype was counted only a few times. The chain joins TRBV7-9 to TRBJ1-5, with D unclear. V was clipped by 3 bases and J by 0 bases, with 6 bases between them. The CDR3 contains 14 residues. CDR1 and CDR2 from the germline V gene are SEHNR and FQNEAQ (reference sequence). CDR3 DNA sequence: TGTGCCAGCAGCTTTAAGGATAGCAATCAGCCCCAGCATTTT. This codes for CASSFKDSNQPQHF.

In its sample, this clonotype was seen a few times. The CDR3 nucleotides read TGTGCCAGCAGCCCCCAGGGTGGGGACACTGAAGCTTTCTTT. It is translated as CASSPQGGDTEAFF. The chain carries TRBV7-3 and TRBJ1-1; D possibly corresponds to TRBD1 (5 bases). The CDR3 length is 14 residues. Germline loops: CDR1 SGHTA, CDR2 FQGTGA. Trimming took 5 bases from V and 3 from J, leaving 13 bases between them.

The chain employs TRBV7-2 and TRBJ2-3, with 8 bases lining up with TRBD2. Germline CDR1 reads SGHTA; CDR2 reads FQGNSA. The CDR3 covers 18 residues. After removal of 5 bases from V and 2 bases from J, the junction contained 15 bases not matched to a gene. CDR3 nucleotide sequence: TGTGCCAGCAGCCCGGGGACTAGTTGGGACTTCCACACAGATACGCAGTATTTT. As protein: CASSPGTSWDFHTDTQYF.

The table lists this clonotype with many counts. The V gene is TRBV12-3 or TRBV12-4, the J gene TRBJ2-4; D may be TRBD1 or TRBD2 (7 bases each). V lost 5 bases, J lost 7 bases, and 18 bases lay in between. This CDR3 is built from 15 residues. The CDR3 nucleotides read TGTGCCAGCAGTCCCGGGGGGACAGTAAACAACATTCAGTACTTC. It specifies CASSPGGTVNNIQYF.

This clonotype appeared a few times. The rearrangement joins TRBV30 to TRBJ1-6, with D hard to call. Germline lookup yields CDR1 GTSNPN and CDR2 SVGIG (reference sequence). The length of the CDR3 is 17 residues. V was pared by 0 bases and J by 5 bases, with 17 bases between. The CDR3 reads CAWSVRPGSLNNSPLHF. The CDR3 nucleotides are TGTGCCTGGAGTGTCCGTCCGGGCTCATTGAATAATTCACCCCTCCACTTT.

The gene calls are TRBV6-2 or TRBV6-3 and TRBJ2-2, with D perhaps matching TRBD2 (5 bases). The CDR3 extends over 14 amino acids. Trimming left V 7 bases short and J 1 base short, with 10 bases between. Germline V CDR1 and CDR2: MNHEY, SVGEGT. CDR3 in amino acids: CASNPGKNTGELFF. The CDR3 DNA reads as TGTGCCAGCAATCCGGGAAAGAACACCGGGGAGCTGTTTTTT.

This clonotype was seen more than once but under ten times. This chain uses TRBV5-6 with TRBJ1-1; the D gene is possibly TRBD1 (5 bases). The CDR3 has 16 residues. Germline CDR1 and CDR2: SGHDT and YYEEEE. The germline V and J ends were trimmed by 0 bases and 5 bases, with 17 bases remaining between them. The CDR3 nucleotides are TGTGCCAGCAGCTTGGCCGAACCAGGGAGAGGGACTGAAGCTTTCTTT. It translates to CASSLAEPGRGTEAFF.

This chain uses TRBV27 with TRBJ1-2, with 7 bases aligning to TRBD1. The CDR3 is 15 residues long. From germline, CDR1 is MNHEY and CDR2 SMNVEV (reference sequence). V gave up 6 bases and J gave up 3 bases; unmatched junction bases: 10. CDR3 protein: CASRNEGGHYYGYTF. DNA of the CDR3: TGTGCCAGCAGAAATGAAGGGGGCCATTACTATGGCTACACCTTC.